This TCR beta chain was captured by sequencing in a study of blood T cell repertoires in COVID-19. Study summary: Nucleic acid was either cDNA or gDNA, and it came from T cells, B-cell-depleted T cells, or PBMCs.

In the original processing: Researchers report that nucleated cell counts were estimated from reference gene primer amplification. Here immunoSEQ multiplex PCR was the method, and the copy in TCRdb shows in-frame clones only, minus some. The V and J calls and clone size come from that table; D and trimming were worked out from the DNA. Among hundreds of thousands of clones listed, just under 90% were seen once. Germline V lookup: CDR1 SEHNR, CDR2 FQNEAQ (reference sequence). V lost 2 bases, J lost 9 bases, and 8 bases stayed unmatched. This CDR3 has 15 amino acids. The source is a woman between 50 and 59 years old who had recovered from COVID-19. Sequencing was done on a sample of PBMCs or T cells enriched from blood (not recorded which). The chain is built from TRBV7-9 and TRBJ2-1; 9 bases fit TRBD2. CDR3 residues: CASSLSLAGWVEQFF. DNA for the CDR3: TGTGCCAGCAGCTTATCGCTAGCGGGGTGGGTTGAGCAGTTCTTC. The variable domain in full, with the rest retrieved from reference TRBV7-9 and TRBJ2-1, is DTGVSQNPRHKITKRGQNVTFRCDPISEHNRLYWYRQTLGQGPEFLTYFQNEAQLEKSRLLSDRFSAERPKGSFSTLEIQRTEQGDSAMYLCASSLSLAGWVEQFFGPGTRLTVL.